Listed below are T cell receptor beta chains from one sample, sequenced in a study of blood T cell repertoires in COVID-19. The repertoire was sequenced with immunoSEQ multiplex PCR; TCRdb's copy has only in-frame clones and lacks some. The repertoire holds about 200,000 clones, 89% seen once, with 3.5% to 4.5% in the top ten. Source material: PBMCs or T cells enriched from blood (not recorded which). The receptor source for this set is a woman in her thirties with acute COVID-19. Both conserved end residues are part of each CDR3. A D gene is named only where the DNA matches it firmly. The listing skips clone size in some rows; elsewhere it reads once, few, many or a size class.

J: TRBJ2-7; D: TRBD2; V: TRBV7-9; size: -; DNA: TGTGCCAGCAGCTTAGGTAGCGGGCTCGAGCAGTACTTC; CDR3: CASSLGSGLEQYF
J: TRBJ2-2; D: TRBD1; V: TRBV19; size: few; DNA: TGTGCCAGTGCCGGACAGGATCTCGGGTGGACCGGGGAGCTGTTTTTT; CDR3: CASAGQDLGWTGELFF
J: TRBJ1-1; D: -; V: TRBV5-4; size: -; DNA: TGTGCCAGCACCACGAGAAGCGGCCCCACTGAAGCTTTCTTT; CDR3: CASTTRSGPTEAFF
J: TRBJ1-2; D: -; V: TRBV4-1; size: -; DNA: TGCGCCAGCAGTCCCGGGACATTATACGGCTACACCTTC; CDR3: CASSPGTLYGYTF
J: TRBJ1-2; D: TRBD1; V: TRBV30; size: -; DNA: TGTGCCTGGAGTGCGACAGGGGAAGGCTACACCTTC; CDR3: CAWSATGEGYTF
J: TRBJ1-4; D: -; V: TRBV2; size: -; DNA: TGTGCCAGCAGGGCCGGGACTCTGGGTCATGAAAAACTGTTTTTT; CDR3: CASRAGTLGHEKLFF
J: TRBJ1-1; D: TRBD1; V: TRBV27; size: -; DNA: TGTGCCAGCAGCATCTCTTGGGACAGGGCGGAGGGAGCTTTCTTT; CDR3: CASSISWDRAEGAFF
J: TRBJ1-2; D: -; V: TRBV9; size: few; DNA: TGTGCCAGCAGCCCCCGACAGGCGGAGGGCTACACCTTC; CDR3: CASSPRQAEGYTF
J: TRBJ2-2; D: -; V: TRBV9; size: -; DNA: TGTGCCAGCAGCGTACGGGGAGCCCAGGAGCTGTTTTTT; CDR3: CASSVRGAQELFF
J: TRBJ1-1; D: TRBD1; V: TRBV9; size: -; DNA: TGTGCCAGCAGCCCGCAGACAGGGAGGACTGAAGCTTTCTTT; CDR3: CASSPQTGRTEAFF
J: TRBJ2-7; D: -; V: TRBV2; size: -; DNA: TGTGCCAGCAGTTTCGCAGGAATCTACGAGCAGTACTTC; CDR3: CASSFAGIYEQYF
J: TRBJ1-1; D: TRBD1; V: TRBV4-3; size: -; DNA: TGCGCCAGCAGCCAGGGACAGGGGGCTGAAGCTTTCTTT; CDR3: CASSQGQGAEAFF
J: TRBJ2-5; D: TRBD2; V: TRBV25-1; size: once; DNA: TGTGCCAGCAGTGAAAGGGAACCCAAGCGGGGGCAAGAGACCCAGTACTTC; CDR3: CASSEREPKRGQETQYF
J: TRBJ2-7; D: -; V: TRBV19; size: once; DNA: TGTGCCAGTAGTATATCTCCCTTGGCAGGGGTTTACGAGCAGTACTTC; CDR3: CASSISPLAGVYEQYF
J: TRBJ2-2; D: TRBD2; V: TRBV9; size: -; DNA: TGTGCCAGCAGCGTGATAGCGGGGGGGCCGAACACCGGGGAGCTGTTTTTT; CDR3: CASSVIAGGPNTGELFF
J: TRBJ2-7; D: -; V: TRBV6-1; size: -; DNA: TGTGCCAGCAGTGTAGCATTATCCTACGAGCAGTACTTC; CDR3: CASSVALSYEQYF
J: TRBJ1-1; D: TRBD1; V: TRBV5-4; size: -; DNA: TGTGCCACCACAGGGACAGGGACTGAAGCTTTCTTT; CDR3: CATTGTGTEAFF
J: TRBJ2-2; D: -; V: TRBV6-4; size: -; DNA: TGTGCCAGTAAACCCCAGGGTGTCGGAGAGAGCCACGTTTACACCGGGGAGCTGTTTTTT; CDR3: CASKPQGVGESHVYTGELFF
J: TRBJ2-7; D: TRBD1; V: TRBV29-1; size: once; DNA: TGCAGCGTTACTACCCCAGGGGGCGGCTACGAGCAGTACTTC; CDR3: CSVTTPGGGYEQYF
J: TRBJ1-2; D: -; V: TRBV19; size: -; DNA: TGTGCCAGTAGTATAGGCGGGAGAACCTATGGCTACACCTTC; CDR3: CASSIGGRTYGYTF
J: TRBJ1-4; D: -; V: TRBV6-5; size: -; DNA: TGTACTACTCAGGGGCGTCTTAATGAAAAACTGTTTTTT; CDR3: CTTQGRLNEKLFF
J: TRBJ2-7; D: -; V: TRBV2; size: -; DNA: TGTGCCAGCAGCTGGCGCGGCGACTCCTACGAGCAGTACTTC; CDR3: CASSWRGDSYEQYF
J: TRBJ1-5; D: TRBD1; V: TRBV11-2; size: -; DNA: TGTGCCAGCAGCTTAGAGGGACAGGGTCACCAGCCCCAGCATTTT; CDR3: CASSLEGQGHQPQHF
J: TRBJ1-4; D: -; V: TRBV9; size: -; DNA: TGTGCCAGCAGCGGCGGGAGAACAACTAATGAAAAACTGTTTTTT; CDR3: CASSGGRTTNEKLFF
J: TRBJ1-1; D: TRBD1; V: TRBV30; size: -; DNA: TGTGCCTGGAGTACAGGACAGGGGAACACTGAAGCTTTCTTT; CDR3: CAWSTGQGNTEAFF
J: TRBJ1-2; D: -; V: TRBV10-3; size: -; DNA: TGTGCCATCTCCTCCTCCAGGGTAAGGAATGGCTACACCTTC; CDR3: CAISSSRVRNGYTF
J: TRBJ2-5; D: TRBD2; V: TRBV3-1/TRBV3-2; size: -; DNA: TGTGCCAGCAGCCAAGGACTAGCGGTCTCAAGCGGGACCCAGTACTTC; CDR3: CASSQGLAVSSGTQYF
J: TRBJ2-2; D: TRBD2; V: TRBV5-5; size: -; DNA: TGTGCCAGCCGGGGGGGAGTGACAGTGAACACCGGGGAGCTGTTTTTT; CDR3: CASRGGVTVNTGELFF
J: TRBJ1-2; D: -; V: TRBV30; size: -; DNA: TGTGCCTGGAGTGTTCTCCATCTAGGAGCTGGCTACACCTTC; CDR3: CAWSVLHLGAGYTF
J: TRBJ2-7; D: -; V: TRBV4-1; size: few; DNA: TGCGCCAGCAGCCAAGGTGAGAGGGAAACCTACGAGCAGTACTTC; CDR3: CASSQGERETYEQYF
J: TRBJ1-2; D: -; V: TRBV6-2/TRBV6-3; size: -; DNA: TGTGCCAGCAGTCCGCGGGGGAGTAACTATGGCTACACCTTC; CDR3: CASSPRGSNYGYTF
J: TRBJ2-5; D: -; V: TRBV12-5; size: -; DNA: TGTGCTAGTGGCCCTCCCGGGTTCCAAGAGACCCAGTACTTC; CDR3: CASGPPGFQETQYF
J: TRBJ1-2; D: TRBD1; V: TRBV19; size: once; DNA: TGTGCCAGTAGTATGTACAGGGGGCTAACCGAATATGGCTACACCTTC; CDR3: CASSMYRGLTEYGYTF
J: TRBJ2-1; D: TRBD1; V: TRBV7-3; size: -; DNA: TGTGCCAGCAGCTCGCCGGGACAGGGATATTATGAGCAGTTCTTC; CDR3: CASSSPGQGYYEQFF
J: TRBJ1-1; D: TRBD1; V: TRBV9; size: -; DNA: TGTGCCAGCAGCGTAGATGGGACAGCCACTGAAGCTTTCTTT; CDR3: CASSVDGTATEAFF
J: TRBJ1-1; D: -; V: TRBV6-1; size: -; DNA: TGTGCCAGCAGTGACAGCGAGAACACTGAAGCTTTCTTT; CDR3: CASSDSENTEAFF
J: TRBJ2-2; D: TRBD2; V: TRBV4-1; size: -; DNA: TGCGCATACCGGGGGGGGCCATACTGCCTTGGGGAGCTGTTTTTT; CDR3: CAYRGGPYCLGELFF
J: TRBJ1-1; D: TRBD1; V: TRBV29-1; size: -; DNA: TGCAGCGTGGTCCGGACAGGGGGGATCACTGAAGCTTTCTTT; CDR3: CSVVRTGGITEAFF
J: TRBJ1-4; D: -; V: TRBV28; size: -; DNA: TGTGCCAGCTATGGAGCGGGGACGGGTTGGGAAAAACTGTTTTTT; CDR3: CASYGAGTGWEKLFF
J: TRBJ2-1; D: -; V: TRBV20-1; size: -; DNA: TGCAGTGCTAATGAATACAGGGTTGGACTGACCTACAATGAGCAGTTCTTC; CDR3: CSANEYRVGLTYNEQFF
J: TRBJ2-7; D: TRBD1; V: TRBV4-3; size: -; DNA: TGCGCCAGCAGCTCCGGGACAGGGGGCTCCTACGAGCAGTACTTC; CDR3: CASSSGTGGSYEQYF
J: TRBJ2-7; D: -; V: TRBV19; size: -; DNA: TGTGCCAGTAGTATCCGGACAGCGCTTCCCTACGAGCAGTACTTC; CDR3: CASSIRTALPYEQYF
J: TRBJ2-1; D: TRBD2; V: TRBV4-3; size: -; DNA: TGCGCCAGCAGCCACCCTGGAACTAGCGGGGGGGGGAATGAGCAGTTCTTC; CDR3: CASSHPGTSGGGNEQFF
J: TRBJ2-3; D: TRBD2; V: TRBV9; size: -; DNA: TGTGCCAGCAGCGTACGTGGGGGGGACACAGATACGCAGTATTTT; CDR3: CASSVRGGDTDTQYF
J: TRBJ2-7; D: -; V: TRBV28; size: -; DNA: TGTGCCAGCAGTTTTAGGGGACTGAGTGGGACCCACGAGCAGTACTTC; CDR3: CASSFRGLSGTHEQYF
J: TRBJ2-4; D: TRBD2; V: TRBV9; size: -; DNA: TGTGCCAGCAGCGTAGCTGGGCAGCGGGGCAACAAAAACATTCAGTACTTC; CDR3: CASSVAGQRGNKNIQYF
J: TRBJ2-7; D: -; V: TRBV27; size: few; DNA: TGTGCCAGCAGTTTAGGAGGGCTCTCCTACGAGCAGTACTTC; CDR3: CASSLGGLSYEQYF
J: TRBJ1-5; D: TRBD1; V: TRBV4-1; size: -; DNA: TGCGCCAGCAGCCCCGGGCCCTTTCATCGGCAGGGGGCATCTCAGCCCCAGCATTTT; CDR3: CASSPGPFHRQGASQPQHF
J: TRBJ2-1; D: TRBD2; V: TRBV4-1; size: -; DNA: TGCGCCAGCAGCCAAGCCACGCGGGGCGGGGGGGATGAGCAGTTCTTC; CDR3: CASSQATRGGGDEQFF
J: TRBJ2-2; D: -; V: TRBV28; size: -; DNA: TGTGCCAGCAGTGTCCTTAGGAGGACCGGGGAGCTGTTTTTT; CDR3: CASSVLRRTGELFF
J: TRBJ2-7; D: TRBD1; V: TRBV29-1; size: -; DNA: TGCAGCGTTGAAGGAGACAGGGAAGTGTTTGGCGAGCAGTACTTC; CDR3: CSVEGDREVFGEQYF
J: TRBJ2-5; D: -; V: TRBV27; size: -; DNA: TGTGCCAGCAGTTTAGAGGTCGGGGAGACCCAGTACTTC; CDR3: CASSLEVGETQYF
J: TRBJ1-1; D: -; V: TRBV5-1; size: -; DNA: TGCGCCAGCAGCCCTAGAGCGGGCAGGGACACTGAAGCTTTCTTT; CDR3: CASSPRAGRDTEAFF
J: TRBJ1-1; D: -; V: TRBV3-1/TRBV3-2; size: -; DNA: TGTGCCAGCAGCCAAGAAGCGAAGTTGGCCGACACTGAAGCTTTCTTT; CDR3: CASSQEAKLADTEAFF
J: TRBJ1-6; D: TRBD1; V: TRBV7-6; size: -; DNA: TGTGCCAGCAGCTTACTCGGGACAGAAAATTCACCCCTCCACTTT; CDR3: CASSLLGTENSPLHF
J: TRBJ1-5; D: -; V: TRBV7-9; size: once; DNA: TGTGCCAGCAGCCCAGTGTCGGGGGATCAGCCCCAGCATTTT; CDR3: CASSPVSGDQPQHF